The 15 T cell receptor beta chains listed next were all sequenced from one sample in a study of T cells expressing NK-cell markers. TCRdb re-called the 5' RACE reads; one entry per CDR3 protein, DNA not given. Its table records 450,000 to 600,000 distinct CDR3 sequences. The sequenced material came from blood T cells: a sorted CD56 or NKG2C T cell subset, CD4+ or CD8+ T cells, or bulk PBMC T cells (not recorded which). The receptors derive from a man between 18 and 29 years old in good health.

The genes are TRBV9 and TRBJ2-2; TCRdb outputs TRBD1, but without DNA this stays unchecked. Germline lookup yields CDR1 SGDLS and CDR2 YYNGEE. There are 17 residues in the CDR3. The CDR3 sequence is CASSVEGSGTYTGELFF.

The J gene is TRBJ2-3, the V gene TRBV5-1; TCRdb picks TRBD2, but there is no DNA to check that call. Germline V gene data show CDR1 as SGHRS and CDR2 as YFSETQ. This CDR3 has 17 residues. CDR3 amino acids: CASSLALAGAGSDTQYF.

The chain combines TRBV7-8 with TRBJ2-5. This CDR3 spans 14 amino acids. CDR1 SGHVS and CDR2 FQNEAQ come from the germline V gene. The CDR3 spells CASSLGPEQETQYF.

The chain has TRBV12-3 or TRBV12-4 and TRBJ2-7. The CDR3 spans 13 residues. CDR3 sequence: CASSFQPSYEQYF.

The V call is TRBV30, the J call TRBJ2-7. Germline V gene sequence: CDR1 GTSNPN, CDR2 SVGIG (reference sequence). This CDR3 is built from 11 residues. The CDR3 sequence is CAWRRSYEQYF. The full variable domain, its missing parts supplied by reference TRBV30 and TRBJ2-7, is SQTIHQWPATLVQPVGSPLSLECTVEGTSNPNLYWYRQAAGRGLQLLFYSVGIGQISSEVPQNLSASRPQDRQFILSSKKLLLSDSGFYLCAWRRSYEQYFGPGTRLTVT.

The CDR3 region is CASSADGSRGTEAFF. The genes are TRBV12-3 or TRBV12-4 and TRBJ1-1. This CDR3 comprises 15 residues.

The chain links TRBV5-5 to TRBJ1-2; TCRdb returns TRBD1, unconfirmable since there is no DNA. Per germline, CDR1 SGHKS and CDR2 YYEKEE (reference sequence). The CDR3 sequence is 15 residues long. The CDR3 reads CASSWEQGYNYGYTF.

The chain links TRBV5-1 to TRBJ2-3; the TRBD2 assignment by TCRdb is unverifiable without DNA. Germline V gives CDR1 SGHRS, CDR2 YFSETQ. The CDR3 runs to 19 residues. Here the CDR3 reads CASSLYSAGGSPGTDTQYF.

This chain uses TRBV5-1 with TRBJ2-1; lacking DNA, the TRBD2 call made by TCRdb goes unchecked. Looked up from germline, CDR1 is SGHRS and CDR2 is YFSETQ. The CDR3 totals 15 residues. CDR3 sequence: CASSLPGLPRCEQFF.

The rearrangement links TRBV7-9 to TRBJ2-1. Germline loops: CDR1 SEHNR, CDR2 FQNEAQ (reference sequence). The CDR3 extends over 16 amino acids. The CDR3 protein is CASPLGSGRADNEQFF.

The V and J genes are TRBV15 and TRBJ2-1. The CDR3 consists of 15 residues. The germline V gene has CDR1 LNHNV and CDR2 YYDKDF (reference sequence). The CDR3: CATSSLILSYNEQFF.

J is TRBJ2-5 and V is TRBV7-9; TCRdb returns TRBD2, unconfirmable since there is no DNA. This CDR3 region has 15 residues. Germline loops: CDR1 SEHNR, CDR2 FQNEAQ (reference sequence). Here the CDR3 reads CASSRTRAGFETQYF.

The rearrangement joins TRBV20-1 to TRBJ2-5; TCRdb names TRBD2, which stays unverified in the absence of DNA. Germline V gene lookup returns CDR1 DFQATT and CDR2 SNEGSKA (reference sequence). This CDR3 has 15 residues. CDR3 region: CSANLLADRVETQYF.

The V call is TRBV6-2 or TRBV6-3, the J call TRBJ2-2; TCRdb designates TRBD2, a call that cannot be tested without DNA. CDR1 and CDR2 from the germline V gene are MNHEY and SVGEGT. CDR3 length: 15 residues. CDR3 sequence: CASSLDLEGTGELFF.

The V and J genes are TRBV3-1 and TRBJ2-1; TCRdb outputs TRBD2, but without DNA this stays unchecked. CDR3 size: 17 residues. The germline gives CDR1 LGHDT, CDR2 YNNKEL (reference sequence). CDR3 protein: CASSQECGECSYNEQFF.